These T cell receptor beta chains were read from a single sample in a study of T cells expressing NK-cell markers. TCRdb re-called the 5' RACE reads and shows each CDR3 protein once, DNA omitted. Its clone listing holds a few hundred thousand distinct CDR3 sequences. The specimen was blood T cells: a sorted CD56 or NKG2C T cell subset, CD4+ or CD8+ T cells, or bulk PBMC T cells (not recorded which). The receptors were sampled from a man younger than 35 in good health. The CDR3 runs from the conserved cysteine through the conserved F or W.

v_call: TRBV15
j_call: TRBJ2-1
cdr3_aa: CATSREPASGNEQFF

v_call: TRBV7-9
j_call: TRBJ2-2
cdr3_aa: CASEAEGTGELFF

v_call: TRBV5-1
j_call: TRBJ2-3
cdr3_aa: CASSLVLAGGGDTQYF

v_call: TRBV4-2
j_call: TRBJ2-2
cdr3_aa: CASSHIAGGPGGELFF

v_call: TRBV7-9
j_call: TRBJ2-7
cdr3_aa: CASRNAGDEQYF

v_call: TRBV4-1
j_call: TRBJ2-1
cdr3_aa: CASSQTGGTDNEQFF

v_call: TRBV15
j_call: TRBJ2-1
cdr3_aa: CATSRVRGNEQFF

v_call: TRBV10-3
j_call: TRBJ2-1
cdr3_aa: CAISESSGRGDNEQFF

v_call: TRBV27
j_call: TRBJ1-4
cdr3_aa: CASSLDRSTNEKLFF

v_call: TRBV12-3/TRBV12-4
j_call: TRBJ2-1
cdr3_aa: CASSLEANEQFF

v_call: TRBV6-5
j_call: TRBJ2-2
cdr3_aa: CASSSRWTSGSGELFF

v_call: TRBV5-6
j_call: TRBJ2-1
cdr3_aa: CASSSALREDRHEQFF

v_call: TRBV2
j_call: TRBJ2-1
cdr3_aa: CASSDGTGEFF

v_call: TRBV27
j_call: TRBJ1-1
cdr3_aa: CASSLSPSLVGINTEAFF

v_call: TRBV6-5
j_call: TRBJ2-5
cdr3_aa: CASSYSRMQETQYF

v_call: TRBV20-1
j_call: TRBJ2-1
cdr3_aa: CSARAGAYNEQFF

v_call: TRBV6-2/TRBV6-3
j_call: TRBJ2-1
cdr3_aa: CASSGTSGGEQFF

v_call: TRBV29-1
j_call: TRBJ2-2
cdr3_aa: CSVLSTLSGELFF

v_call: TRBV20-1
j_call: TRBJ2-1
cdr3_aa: CSARVELKNEQFF

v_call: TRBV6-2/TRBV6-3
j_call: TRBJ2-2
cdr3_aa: CASSGLTGELFF

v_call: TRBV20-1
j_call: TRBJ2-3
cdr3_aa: CSARDLLGTPKDPDTQYF

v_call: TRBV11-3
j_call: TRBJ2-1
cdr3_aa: CASSPGGGQNNEQFF

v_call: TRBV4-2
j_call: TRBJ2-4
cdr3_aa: CASSQGTVIAKNIQYF

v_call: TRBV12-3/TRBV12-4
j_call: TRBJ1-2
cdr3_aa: CASSLARDIDYTF

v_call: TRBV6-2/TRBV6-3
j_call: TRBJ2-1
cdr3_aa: CASSFRQTSATLRDEQFF